These 11 T cell receptor beta chains came from one sample sequenced in a study of blood T cell repertoires in COVID-19. Repertoires were generated with immunoSEQ multiplex PCR, while TCRdb's copy carries only in-frame clones and drops some. The sample yields hundreds of thousands of clones, approximately 91% seen once. The sequenced material came from peripheral blood. The source is a human donor in a cohort sampled during active COVID-19.

The chain is built from TRBV9 and TRBJ2-3; 7 bases map to TRBD1. This CDR3 is 15 amino acids long. V dropped 3 bases and J dropped 4; count of bases not matched to a gene: 8. Germline CDR1 and CDR2: SGDLS and YYNGEE. The CDR3 DNA reads TGTGCCAGCAGCGCACAGGGGTCCTACGCAGATACGCAGTATTTT. Its protein product is CASSAQGSYADTQYF.

The chain recombines TRBV12-3 or TRBV12-4 with TRBJ1-2; D remains ambiguous. The CDR3 runs 13 residues. Trimming stripped 7 bases from V and 3 bases from J, with 12 bases between. The CDR3 DNA sequence: TGTGCCAGCACCTACGGGTCGTACTATGGCTACACCTTC. Translation: CASTYGSYYGYTF.

The chain uses TRBV24-1 and TRBJ1-2, with 11 positions matching TRBD1. Looked up from germline, CDR1 is KGHDR and CDR2 is SFDVKD. The CDR3 length is 16 residues. J gave up 5 bases and V 2 bases, and 6 bases lay outside the gene matches. The CDR3 loop is CATSDSGQGAEYGYTF. CDR3 coding DNA: TGTGCCACCAGTGATTCAGGACAGGGGGCGGAGTATGGCTACACCTTC.

The chain has TRBV6-5 and TRBJ2-7, with 10 bases matching TRBD1. The germline V gene encodes CDR1 MNHEY and CDR2 SVGAGI. The CDR3 loop spans 15 amino acids. Unmatched junction bases numbered 5, after V lost 4 bases and J lost 2 bases. DNA of the CDR3: TGTGCCAGCAGTTTACCGGGACAGGGGACCTACGAGCAGTACTTC. As protein: CASSLPGQGTYEQYF.

V usage is TRBV10-3 and J usage is TRBJ1-1; possible D gene TRBD1, 6 bases. The germline V gene has CDR1 ENHRY and CDR2 SYGVKD. This CDR3 has 15 residues. V lost 3 bases and J 3 bases, leaving 14 bases between the germline ends. The CDR3 sequence is CAISDRGRGDTEAFF. The DNA of the CDR3 is TGTGCCATCAGTGATCGGGGCAGGGGAGACACTGAAGCTTTCTTT.

The chain employs TRBV7-2 and TRBJ1-1; TRBD1 matches at 9 bases. In germline, CDR1 is SGHTA, CDR2 FQGNSA. CDR3 length equals 14 residues. Germline trimming cut 5 bases from V and 4 bases from J; bases unmatched to any gene: 5. In DNA form, the CDR3 reads TGTGCCAGCAGCGCACAGGGGGCAGGCACTGAAGCTTTCTTT. This codes for CASSAQGAGTEAFF.

V is TRBV6-5 and J is TRBJ1-2; D remains ambiguous. In germline, CDR1 is MNHEY, CDR2 SVGAGI. V gave up 4 bases and J gave up 1 base, with 16 bases separating them. The length of the CDR3 is 16 residues. This CDR3 is CASSFSYVEDNYGYTF. In nucleotides, the CDR3 is TGTGCCAGCAGTTTCAGTTACGTTGAAGATAACTATGGCTACACCTTC.

The V and J genes are TRBV24-1 and TRBJ2-7; TRBD2 matches at 7 bases. The junction had 11 bases not matched to a gene; V was cut back by 3 bases and J by 7 bases. The CDR3 sequence is 15 residues long. From germline, CDR1 is KGHDR and CDR2 SFDVKD. The CDR3 region has the DNA TGTGCCACCAGTGATGGGAGGGCAGGGAATGGGGAGCAGTACTTC. Amino acid sequence: CATSDGRAGNGEQYF.

The chain carries TRBV10-2 and TRBJ1-5; possible D gene TRBD1, 6 bases. Germline V gene lookup returns CDR1 WSHSY and CDR2 SAAADI. Trimming pared 8 bases from V and 0 bases from J, leaving 11 bases between. The CDR3 has 14 residues. CDR3 loop: CASGRGNSNQPQHF. DNA for the CDR3: TGCGCCAGCGGGAGGGGGAATAGCAATCAGCCCCAGCATTTT.

J is TRBJ1-2 and V is TRBV9; 8 bases agree with TRBD1. Germline CDR1 and CDR2: SGDLS and YYNGEE. The V gene end was trimmed by 4 bases and the J gene end by 3 bases; junction bases not matched to a gene: 14. The CDR3 spans 17 residues. CDR3 amino acids: CASSSGQEYTEDYGYTF. For the CDR3, the DNA is TGTGCCAGCAGCTCGGGACAGGAATACACGGAAGACTATGGCTACACCTTC.

V and J are TRBV15 and TRBJ2-7; the match to TRBD2 covers 15 bases. This CDR3 is built from 15 residues. CDR1 and CDR2 from the germline V gene are LNHNV and YYDKDF (reference sequence). The J segment lost 12 bases and the V segment lost 0 bases, leaving 6 bases of the junction unmatched. For the CDR3, the DNA is TGTGCCACCAGCAGAGACCTGGGACTAGCGGGAGGAGTGTACTTC. It specifies CATSRDLGLAGGVYF.